This T cell receptor beta chain stems from a study of breast tumors, draining lymph nodes, adjacent tissues. Whole-study results and caveats: Tumor TCR diversity was below lymph nodes but above nontumor tissue. Data fit most tumor T cells coming from lymph node, expanding in tumor. Tumor and nontumor repertoires were significantly more similar in luminal-like than in basal-like breast cancer. Tumor T cell lymph node origin was a supported hypothesis, not proven.

The lymph nodes were axillary draining lymph nodes from breast cancer patients. Germline CDR1 is DFQATT and CDR2 is SNEGSKA (reference sequence). The CDR3 runs 13 residues. Trimming took 0 bases from V and 7 from J, leaving 10 bases between them. One entry per CDR3 protein results from TCRdb running MiXCR on the multiplex PCR reads. The table has 200,000 to 250,000 distinct CDR3 sequences, less than 35% seen once; the top ten hold 3.6%. In the case of this clonotype: Its antigen remains unknown.

This sequence joins TRBV20-1 and TRBJ1-3; a weak D match, TRBD1 (5 bases). The TCR sequence derives from a female donor with breast cancer. Some clones in this sample may be carry-over from other donors' samples. What was sequenced was axillary lymph node tissue. As DNA, the CDR3 is TGCAGTGCTAGAGAGGGACTATGGAACACCATATATTTT. Its protein product is CSAREGLWNTIYF.